The source of this TCR beta chain is a study of shared clonotypes between healthy human individuals. As concerns this clone: Its cognate antigen is unknown.

Study conclusions and caveats: Specimens sampled were limited to blood, with tissue repertoires likely differing.

The repertoire was sequenced with immunoSEQ multiplex PCR; TCRdb's copy has only in-frame clones and lacks some. The profile shows approximately 500,000 clones, 70% to 80% of them singletons. Input material: PBMCs. The TCR sequence derives from a woman aged 40 to 49 in good health. Some clones in this sample may be carry-over from other donors' samples.

CDR3 loop: CASRGLAGAGELFF. The CDR3 DNA reads TGTGCCAGCAGGGGACTAGCGGGAGCCGGGGAGCTGTTTTTT. V gene TRBV2 combines with J gene TRBJ2-2, with 14 bases matching TRBD2. The junction had 0 bases not matched to a gene; V was cut back by 6 bases and J by 6 bases. The CDR3 loop spans 14 amino acids. Germline V gives CDR1 SNHLY, CDR2 FYNNEI.